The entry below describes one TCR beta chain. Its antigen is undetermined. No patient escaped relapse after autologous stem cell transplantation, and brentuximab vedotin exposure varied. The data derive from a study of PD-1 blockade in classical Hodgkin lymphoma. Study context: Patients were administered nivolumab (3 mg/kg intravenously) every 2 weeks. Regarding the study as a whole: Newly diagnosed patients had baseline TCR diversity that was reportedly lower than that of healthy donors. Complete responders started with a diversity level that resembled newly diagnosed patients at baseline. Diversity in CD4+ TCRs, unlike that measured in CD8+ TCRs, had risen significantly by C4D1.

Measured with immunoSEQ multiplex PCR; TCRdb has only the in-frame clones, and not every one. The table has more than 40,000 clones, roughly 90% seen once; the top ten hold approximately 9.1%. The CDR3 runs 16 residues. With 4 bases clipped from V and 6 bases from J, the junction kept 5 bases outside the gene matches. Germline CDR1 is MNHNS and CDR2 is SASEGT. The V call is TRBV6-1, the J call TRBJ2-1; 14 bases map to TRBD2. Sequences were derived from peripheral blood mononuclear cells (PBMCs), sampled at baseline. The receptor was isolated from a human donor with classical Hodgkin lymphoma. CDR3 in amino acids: CASSARLAGGGNEQFF. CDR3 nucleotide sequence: TGTGCCAGCAGTGCCAGACTAGCGGGAGGGGGCAATGAGCAGTTCTTC.